Following are 17 T cell receptor beta chains from one sample sequenced in a study of T cell repertoires in cytomegalovirus infection. The antigens of these receptors remain unknown. A single record per CDR3 protein comes from TCRdb applying MiXCR to the reads. The sample lists some 940,000 distinct CDR3 sequences; 31% were seen once. Sequencing was performed on cultured CD8+ T cells from PBMCs, taken from culture after CMV antigen stimulation. These receptors came from a human donor in good health (CMV status not recorded). Some clones in this sample may be carry-over from other donors' samples.

On this clonotype: A single base separates this from a much larger clone, so it may be a read error. No conserved phenylalanine or tryptophan ends this CDR3, so it is likely a read error. The gene calls are TRBV7-6 and TRBJ1-1; D might be TRBD1 (6 bases). The V end lost 5 bases, the J end lost 4 bases, and 11 bases lay between the germline ends. From germline, CDR1 is SGHVS and CDR2 FNYEAQ. The CDR3 contains 13 residues. The CDR3 sequence: CASSPAGVTEAFS. CDR3 bases: TGTGCCAGCAGCCCAGCAGGGGTCACTGAAGCTTTCTCT.

This clonotype was seen a handful of times. The V call is TRBV6-5, the J call TRBJ1-1, with D unclear. V was cut by 0 bases and J by 0 bases, with 14 bases left in between. Germline V lookup: CDR1 MNHEY, CDR2 SVGAGI. CDR3 length: 17 residues. The CDR3 region has the DNA TGTGCCAGCAGTTACTCCCGGACCGGACCTATGAACACTGAAGCTTTCTTT. This translates into CASSYSRTGPMNTEAFF.

The chain combines TRBV9 with TRBJ1-2, with D possibly being TRBD1 (6 bases). The V gene lost 3 bases and the J gene lost 9 bases, with 12 bases spanning the gap. The germline V gene encodes CDR1 SGDLS and CDR2 YYNGEE. CDR3 length equals 12 residues. CDR3 DNA sequence: TGTGCCAGCAGCGCCACAGGGTACAGCTACACCTTC. Its protein is CASSATGYSYTF.

The chain is built from TRBV10-3 and TRBJ2-2, with TRBD1 matching 8 bases. The CDR3 contains 17 residues. The junction had 11 bases not matched to a gene; V was cut back by 4 bases and J by 4 bases. Germline lookup yields CDR1 ENHRY and CDR2 SYGVKD. The CDR3 region has the DNA TGTGCCATCAGTGCTTCAGGGGGCGCAGCGTCCACCGGGGAGCTGTTTTTT. Protein sequence: CAISASGGAASTGELFF.

The V call is TRBV28, the J call TRBJ1-1; a possible D gene is TRBD1 (5 bases). Germline V gene data show CDR1 as MDHEN and CDR2 as SYDVKM. The CDR3 spans 15 residues. V gave up 2 bases and J gave up 4 bases, with 14 bases separating them. The CDR3 is CASSLRAGDGTEAFF. CDR3 bases: TGTGCCAGCAGTTTAAGGGCGGGGGACGGCACTGAAGCTTTCTTT.

CDR3 sequence reads: CASSQDPGGGMDTQYF. The CDR3 coding sequence is TGCGCCAGCAGCCAAGATCCAGGAGGAGGGATGGATACGCAGTATTTT. This chain connects TRBV4-3 to TRBJ2-3; tentatively, D is TRBD2 (6 bases). Trimming left V 0 bases short and J 6 bases short, with 16 bases between. The germline CDR1 and CDR2 sequences are LGHNA and YSLEER. The CDR3 runs to 16 residues.

This rearrangement joins TRBV12-3 or TRBV12-4 to TRBJ1-2; 7 nucleotides match TRBD1. This CDR3 is built from 13 residues. J gave up 8 bases and V 5 bases, and 8 bases lay outside the gene matches. CDR3 protein: CASSPTGVHGYTF. The CDR3, as DNA: TGTGCCAGCAGTCCTACAGGGGTCCACGGCTACACCTTC.

The rearrangement uses TRBV27 and TRBJ2-2; perhaps D is TRBD1 or TRBD2 (6 bases each). This CDR3 spans 16 amino acids. Germline CDR1 reads MNHEY; CDR2 reads SMNVEV (reference sequence). The V gene lost 1 base and the J gene lost 7 bases, with 16 bases spanning the gap. The DNA for the CDR3 is TGTGCCAGCAGTTTATACGGGGGCCTAGGCAACGGGGAGCTGTTTTTT. The encoded protein is CASSLYGGLGNGELFF.

The chain is built from TRBV7-9 and TRBJ1-1; 10 bases match TRBD1. V lost 1 base, J lost 0 bases, and 8 bases stayed unmatched. The CDR3 length is 18 residues. Per germline, CDR1 SEHNR and CDR2 FQNEAQ (reference sequence). CDR3 coding DNA: TGTGCCAGCAGCTTAGACTGGGACAGGGGAGGGGTGAACACTGAAGCTTTCTTT. Protein product: CASSLDWDRGGVNTEAFF.

V gene TRBV10-3 combines with J gene TRBJ2-5; unclear D gene. Trimming removed 3 bases at V and 1 base at J, with 9 bases between. The CDR3 consists of 14 residues. Germline CDR1 is ENHRY and CDR2 is SYGVKD. The CDR3 DNA is TGTGCCATCAGTGATATGGTGATCCAAGAGACCCAGTACTTC. This codes for CAISDMVIQETQYF.

As for this clonotype: The final CDR3 position lacks the conserved phenylalanine or tryptophan, pointing to a likely read error. The chain is built from TRBV12-3 or TRBV12-4 and TRBJ2-5, with 12 bases aligning to TRBD2. The CDR3 runs 12 residues. The CDR3 DNA follows: TGTGCAACTAGCGGGGGGTTGGAGACCCAGTACATC. Amino acid sequence: CATSGGLETQYI.

This clonotype was picked up a small number of times. The rearrangement uses TRBV5-5 and TRBJ2-1; TRBD2 matches at 11 bases. The CDR3 totals 20 residues. With V trimmed by 5 bases and J by 8 bases, 24 bases remained unmatched. The germline V gene has CDR1 SGHKS and CDR2 YYEKEE (reference sequence). CDR3 DNA sequence: TGTGCCAGCAGTTCCGGGACTAGCGGACCCGTAACAATGAGCAGGGATGAGCAGTTCTTC. Translated, it gives CASSSGTSGPVTMSRDEQFF.

The V and J genes are TRBV10-2 and TRBJ2-2; TRBD2 might be the D (5 bases). There are 15 residues in the CDR3. The germline gives CDR1 WSHSY, CDR2 SAAADI. V was trimmed by 3 bases and J by 0 bases, leaving 8 bases between them. The CDR3 DNA sequence: TGCGCCAGCAGTGAAGAAGCGGCGAACACCGGGGAGCTGTTTTTT. Translating gives CASSEEAANTGELFF.

This clonotype was seen only a few times. This rearrangement joins TRBV29-1 to TRBJ2-2; D may be TRBD1 (5 bases). The CDR3 covers 12 residues. Germline values: CDR1 SQVTM, CDR2 ANQGSEA. The ends were cut back, 4 bases at V and 5 bases at J, with 8 bases in the middle. The CDR3 loop is CSVARDTGELFF. CDR3 coding DNA: TGCAGCGTTGCCAGGGATACCGGGGAGCTGTTTTTT.

By share, this clonotype counts as medium-sized. The chain has TRBV5-5 and TRBJ1-6; the D is unclear. CDR3 length equals 16 residues. Germline lookup yields CDR1 SGHKS and CDR2 YYEKEE (reference sequence). Trimming removed 4 bases at V and 0 bases at J, with 11 bases between. Here the CDR3 reads CASSQERSSYNSPLHF. The DNA of the CDR3 is TGTGCCAGCAGCCAGGAGAGGAGCTCCTATAATTCACCCCTCCACTTT.

This clonotype was counted only a few times. The rearrangement links TRBV5-6 to TRBJ1-5; D is ambiguous. From germline, CDR1 is SGHDT and CDR2 YYEEEE. Trimming removed 1 base from V and 3 bases from J, with 17 bases in between. The CDR3 covers 17 residues. The CDR3 sequence is CASSLLVGQDYNQPQHF. The CDR3 region has the DNA TGTGCCAGCAGCTTGCTCGTAGGGCAGGACTACAATCAGCCCCAGCATTTT.

The chain couples TRBV5-1 to TRBJ2-3; 7 bases are a match to TRBD2. The germline CDR1 and CDR2 sequences are SGHRS and YFSETQ. The CDR3 has 15 residues. With 4 bases clipped from V and 1 base from J, the junction kept 6 bases outside the gene matches. The CDR3 nucleotides are TGCGCCAGCAGCGGACTAGTAACCGGCACAGATACGCAGTATTTT. It translates to CASSGLVTGTDTQYF.